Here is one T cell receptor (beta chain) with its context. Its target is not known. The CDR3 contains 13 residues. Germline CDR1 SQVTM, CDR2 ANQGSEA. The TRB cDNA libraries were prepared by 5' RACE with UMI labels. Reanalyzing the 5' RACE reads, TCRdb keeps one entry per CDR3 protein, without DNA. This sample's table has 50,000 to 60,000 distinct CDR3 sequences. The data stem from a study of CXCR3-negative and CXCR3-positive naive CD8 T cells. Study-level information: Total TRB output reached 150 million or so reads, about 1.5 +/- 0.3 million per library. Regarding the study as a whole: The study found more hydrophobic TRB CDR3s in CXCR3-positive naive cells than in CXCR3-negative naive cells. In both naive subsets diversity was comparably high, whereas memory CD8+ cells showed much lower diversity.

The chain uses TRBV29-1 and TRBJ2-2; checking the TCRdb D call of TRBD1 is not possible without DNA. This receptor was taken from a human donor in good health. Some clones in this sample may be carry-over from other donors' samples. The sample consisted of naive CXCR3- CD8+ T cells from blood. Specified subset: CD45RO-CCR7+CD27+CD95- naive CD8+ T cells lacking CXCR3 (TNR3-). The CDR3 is CSVGTGNTGELFF.